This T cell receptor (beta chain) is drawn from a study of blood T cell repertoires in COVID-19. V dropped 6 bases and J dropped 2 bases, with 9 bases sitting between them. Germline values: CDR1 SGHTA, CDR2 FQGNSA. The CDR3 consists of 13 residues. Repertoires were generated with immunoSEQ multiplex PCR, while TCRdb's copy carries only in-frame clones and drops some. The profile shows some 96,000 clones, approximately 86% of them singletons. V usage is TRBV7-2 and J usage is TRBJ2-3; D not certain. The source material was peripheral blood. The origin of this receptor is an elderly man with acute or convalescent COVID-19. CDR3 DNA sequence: TGTGCCAGCAGGCGCGTCCCCACAGATACGCAGTATTTT. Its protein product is CASRRVPTDTQYF.